This TCR beta chain was identified in a study of blood T cell repertoires in COVID-19. The authors' processing: Estimates of nucleated cell counts were drawn from the amplification of reference gene primers. Some clones are missing from TCRdb's copy, which holds only in-frame ones; the method was immunoSEQ multiplex PCR. That table is the source of V, J and clone size, and D and trimming were worked out from the DNA. Of about 150,000 clones listed, 84% are singletons. Per germline, CDR1 SGHTA and CDR2 FQGNSA. The length of the CDR3 is 15 residues. Trimming at V came to 5 bases and at J to 6 bases, leaving 7 bases not matched to a gene.

This receptor was obtained from a human donor in a cohort sampled during active COVID-19. The chain joins TRBV7-2 to TRBJ2-1, with 10 nucleotides matching TRBD1. The specimen was peripheral blood. The DNA of the CDR3 is TGTGCCAGCAGCGCCGGGACAGGGGCCTTCAATGAGCAGTTCTTC. Amino acid sequence: CASSAGTGAFNEQFF. Together with reference TRBV7-2 and TRBJ2-1, the CDR3 gives the full variable domain: GAGVSQSPSNKVTEKGKDVELRCDPISGHTALYWYRQSLGQGLEFLIYFQGNSAPDKSGLPSDRFSAERTGGSVSTLTIQRTQQEDSAVYLCASSAGTGAFNEQFFGPGTRLTVL.